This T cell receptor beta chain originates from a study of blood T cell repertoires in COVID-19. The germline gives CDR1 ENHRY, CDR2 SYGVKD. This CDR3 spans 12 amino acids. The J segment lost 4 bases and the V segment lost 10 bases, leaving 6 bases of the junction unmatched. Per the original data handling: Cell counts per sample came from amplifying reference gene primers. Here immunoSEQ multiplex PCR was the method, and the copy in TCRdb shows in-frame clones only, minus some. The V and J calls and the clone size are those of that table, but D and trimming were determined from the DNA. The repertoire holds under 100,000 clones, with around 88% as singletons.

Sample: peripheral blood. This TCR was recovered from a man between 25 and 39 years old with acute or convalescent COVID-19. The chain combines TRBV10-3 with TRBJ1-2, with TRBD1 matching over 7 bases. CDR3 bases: TGTGCCACCCGAGGACAGGCCTATGGCTACACCTTC. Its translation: CATRGQAYGYTF.